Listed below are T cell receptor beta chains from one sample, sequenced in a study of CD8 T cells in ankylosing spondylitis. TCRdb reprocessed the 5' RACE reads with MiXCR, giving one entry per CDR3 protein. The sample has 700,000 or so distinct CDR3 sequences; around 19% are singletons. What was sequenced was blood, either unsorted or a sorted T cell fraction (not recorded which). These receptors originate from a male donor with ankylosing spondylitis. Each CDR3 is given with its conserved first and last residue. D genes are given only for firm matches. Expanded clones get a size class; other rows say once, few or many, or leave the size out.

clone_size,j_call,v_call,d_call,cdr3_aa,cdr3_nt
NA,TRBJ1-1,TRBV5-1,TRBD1,CASSLVWTGTLGTEAFF,TGCGCCAGCAGCTTGGTGTGGACAGGGACCCTTGGCACTGAAGCTTTCTTT
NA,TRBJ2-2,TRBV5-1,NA,CASSLEVMRSGELFF,TGCGCCAGCAGCTTGGAAGTCATGCGAAGCGGGGAGCTGTTTTTT
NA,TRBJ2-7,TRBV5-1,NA,CASSLDLAGRYEQYF,TGCGCCAGCAGCTTGGACCTAGCCGGACGGTACGAGCAGTACTTC
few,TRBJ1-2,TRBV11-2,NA,CASGSYGYTF,TGTGCCAGCGGGTCCTATGGCTACACCTTC
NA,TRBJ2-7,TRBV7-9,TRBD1,CASSYRDRGPYEQYF,TGTGCCAGCAGCTACCGGGATAGGGGGCCCTACGAGCAGTACTTC
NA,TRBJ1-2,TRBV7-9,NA,CASSPRPEDYGYTF,TGTGCCAGCAGCCCCCGACCGGAAGACTATGGCTACACCTTC
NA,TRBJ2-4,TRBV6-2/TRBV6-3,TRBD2,CASSPKTGLAGYFPAKNIQYF,TGTGCCAGCAGCCCCAAAACCGGACTAGCGGGCTATTTTCCGGCCAAAAACATTCAGTACTTC
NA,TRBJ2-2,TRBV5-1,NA,CASSSTDTGELFF,TGCGCCAGCAGCTCGACCGACACCGGGGAGCTGTTTTTT
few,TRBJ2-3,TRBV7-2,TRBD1,CASSLIGTGGTDTQYF,TGTGCCAGCAGCCTTATTGGGACAGGGGGCACAGATACGCAGTATTTT
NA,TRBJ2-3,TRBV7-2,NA,CASSLWPPHTDTQYF,TGTGCCAGCAGCTTGTGGCCCCCCCACACAGATACGCAGTATTTT
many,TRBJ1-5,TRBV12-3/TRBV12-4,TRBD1,CASSPWGQQNQPQHF,TGTGCCAGCAGCCCCTGGGGACAGCAAAATCAGCCCCAGCATTTT
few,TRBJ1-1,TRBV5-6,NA,CASSLRTPTGNTEAFF,TGTGCCAGCAGCTTGAGAACTCCGACAGGGAACACTGAAGCTTTCTTT
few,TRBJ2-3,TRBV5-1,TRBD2,CASSSRGRGDTQYF,TGCGCCAGCAGCTCACGCGGGAGGGGAGATACGCAGTATTTT
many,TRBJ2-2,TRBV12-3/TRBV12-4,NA,CASSFKRAFNAGELFF,TGTGCCAGCAGTTTTAAAAGGGCGTTCAACGCCGGGGAGCTGTTTTTT
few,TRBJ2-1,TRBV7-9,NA,CASSLEVSVGPYNEQFF,TGTGCCAGCAGCTTAGAAGTATCGGTTGGGCCCTACAATGAGCAGTTCTTC
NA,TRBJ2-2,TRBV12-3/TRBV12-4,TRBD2,CAISLYPSGSTANTGELFF,TGTGCCATCAGTTTATATCCTAGCGGGAGCACTGCGAACACCGGGGAGCTGTTTTTT
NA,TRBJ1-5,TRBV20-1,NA,CSARNSLDSNQPQHF,TGCAGTGCTAGAAACAGCCTGGATAGCAATCAGCCCCAGCATTTT